The 7 T cell receptor beta chains presented below share a single source sample, sequenced in a study of cytomegalovirus exposure and HLA in healthy donors. Use of 60 Vbeta and 13 Jbeta primers characterized the PCR. Assay used: immunoSEQ multiplex PCR; TCRdb lists only in-frame clones, some missing. The table shows 150,000 or so clones, with 65% to 75% occurring only once. The sample was PBMCs. The receptors come from a young man in good health and CMV-seronegative.

The count of this clone is one. The V and J genes are TRBV4-2 and TRBJ2-2; TRBD2 aligns across 10 bases. J was trimmed by 3 bases and V by 4 bases; bases with no gene match: 8. The germline V gene has CDR1 LGHNA and CDR2 YNFKEQ. The CDR3 consists of 17 residues. Here the CDR3 reads CASSRVLAGTDTGELFF. The CDR3 bases are TGTGCCAGCAGCCGAGTACTAGCGGGGACGGACACCGGGGAGCTGTTTTTT.

This clone turned up a few times. This rearrangement joins TRBV19 to TRBJ1-5; 9 nucleotides align to TRBD1. The CDR3 is made up of 14 amino acids. Trimming cost V 5 bases and J 7 bases; bases outside gene matches: 6. Per the germline V gene, CDR1 is LNHDA and CDR2 is SQIVND (reference sequence). For the CDR3, the DNA is TGTGCCAGTAGTGCCGGGACAGGGTGGCAGCCCCAGCATTTT. Residues: CASSAGTGWQPQHF.

The chain is built from TRBV5-1 and TRBJ1-2, with 7 bases that match TRBD1. Per the germline V gene, CDR1 is SGHRS and CDR2 is YFSETQ. The CDR3 has 13 amino acids. The V segment lost 1 base and the J segment 7 bases; nucleotides outside the gene matches: 4. The CDR3 protein is CASSLTGDAGYTF. DNA for the CDR3: TGCGCCAGCAGCTTGACAGGGGATGCTGGCTACACCTTC.

This chain links TRBV27 with TRBJ1-6; 9 nucleotides match TRBD1. The CDR3 spans 17 residues. Germline assignment: CDR1 MNHEY and CDR2 SMNVEV (reference sequence). V was clipped by 5 bases and J by 2 bases; unmatched bases: 7. CDR3 DNA sequence: TGTGCCAGCAGTCTAGGACAGGGGATGGCCTATAATTCACCCCTCCACTTT. It translates to CASSLGQGMAYNSPLHF.

This sequence joins TRBV5-4 and TRBJ2-7; 10 nucleotides align to TRBD1. The V segment lost 5 bases and the J segment 5 bases; nucleotides outside the gene matches: 10. This CDR3 comprises 15 residues. Germline CDR1 SGHNT, CDR2 YYREEE (reference sequence). The CDR3 nucleotides are TGTGCCAGCAGAGGGACCCGGGACAGGGGCCACGAGCAGTACTTC. Protein sequence: CASRGTRDRGHEQYF.

CDR3 sequence: CASSLWDSPQSYGYTF. The DNA for the CDR3 is TGTGCCAGTAGTCTTTGGGACAGCCCCCAATCCTATGGCTACACCTTC. The chain uses TRBV19 and TRBJ1-2; 7 bases line up with TRBD1. Germline V gene data show CDR1 as LNHDA and CDR2 as SQIVND (reference sequence). The CDR3 is 16 amino acids. The junction had 13 bases not matched to a gene; V was cut back by 5 bases and J by 4 bases.

This chain uses TRBV7-9 with TRBJ2-5, with TRBD1 identical over 8 bases. The CDR3 totals 16 residues. The J segment lost 5 bases and the V segment lost 5 bases, leaving 13 bases of the junction unmatched. Per the germline V gene, CDR1 is SEHNR and CDR2 is FQNEAQ (reference sequence). CDR3 sequence reads: CASSERPGTGMETQYF. In DNA, the CDR3 is TGTGCCAGCAGCGAACGACCCGGGACAGGAATGGAGACCCAGTACTTC.